This T cell receptor beta chain was sequenced in a study of cytotoxic CD8 clonotypes in ibrutinib-treated CLL. Study summary: A mean of around 260,000 productive templates and more than 75,000 productive rearrangements was obtained per sample.

About this clone itself: Its antigen remains unknown.

Study results and limitations: Elevated clonality accompanied ibrutinib response, with a return toward baseline values at progression.

Produced via immunoSEQ multiplex PCR; TCRdb's table is partial and in-frame only. Here the sample spans around 150,000 clones, around 84% being singletons. Trimming removed 4 bases at V and 0 bases at J, with 12 bases between. Germline V gene data show CDR1 as ENHRY and CDR2 as SYGVKD. The CDR3 has 16 amino acids. The source is a human donor with chronic lymphocytic leukemia. This rearrangement joins TRBV10-3 to TRBJ2-2, with a weak D call TRBD1 (5 bases). Material: PBMCs, obtained after 36 months of ibrutinib treatment. For the CDR3, the DNA is TGTGCCATCAGTGGCCCGAGCAGGGCGAACACCGGGGAGCTGTTTTTT. Its translation: CAISGPSRANTGELFF.